This TCR beta chain was identified during a study of blood T cell repertoires in COVID-19. In the source study's methods: Cell counts per sample came from amplifying reference gene primers. Libraries were prepared by immunoSEQ multiplex PCR; TCRdb keeps only in-frame clonotypes and omits some of them. The DNA was the basis for D and trimming; V, J and clone size are from that table. The top ten hold around 1.9% of the sample, which has about 480,000 clones, approximately 90% seen once. The germline V gene has CDR1 SGHDT and CDR2 YYEEEE. The CDR3 is 16 residues long. V was trimmed by 4 bases and J by 3 bases, leaving 20 bases between them. Those enrolled, adults aged 18 to 89 years, came from 20 to 25 US areas. Cohort 3 donors were reported recovered after two negative PCRs, clearance, or symptom resolution.

This chain joins TRBV5-6 and TRBJ2-7, with D possibly TRBD1 on 6 matching bases. This TCR was recovered from a woman aged 40 to 50 who had recovered from COVID-19. Sequencing was performed on PBMCs or T cells enriched from blood (not recorded which). In DNA form, the CDR3 reads TGTGCCAGCAGCGCCGACAGGATGTGGACCAACTACGAGCAGTACTTC. Amino acid sequence: CASSADRMWTNYEQYF.